The 9 T cell receptor beta chains reported below all come from one sample, sequenced in a study of cytomegalovirus exposure and HLA in healthy donors. The PCR used 60 Vbeta and 13 Jbeta primers. Data came from immunoSEQ multiplex PCR; TCRdb stores just in-frame clones and leaves some out. The data contain 55,000 to 70,000 clones, over 60% of them seen just once; the ten biggest clones take up under 7%. Sequencing input: PBMCs. These receptors were collected from a woman aged 30 to 39 in good health and CMV-seronegative.

The rearrangement links TRBV2 to TRBJ2-5; D remains ambiguous. Between the trimmed V and J ends, which lost 4 bases and 1 base, there was a span of 10 bases. This CDR3 has 14 amino acids. CDR1 SNHLY and CDR2 FYNNEI come from the germline V gene. DNA of the CDR3: TGTGCCAGCAGTGTGAATCTGAGCCAAGAGACCCAGTACTTC. Its protein product is CASSVNLSQETQYF. The complete variable domain, with remaining parts taken from reference TRBV2 and TRBJ2-5, reads EPEVTQTPSHQVTQMGQEVILRCVPISNHLYFYWYRQILGQKVEFLVSFYNNEISEKSEIFDDQFSVERPDGSNFTLKIRSTKLEDSAMYFCASSVNLSQETQYFGPGTRLLVL.

The rearrangement links TRBV9 to TRBJ2-3; 9 bases line up with TRBD1. V shed 0 bases, J shed 4 bases, and the junction held 6 bases outside the gene matches. There are 16 residues in the CDR3. Per the germline V gene, CDR1 is SGDLS and CDR2 is YYNGEE. CDR3 DNA sequence: TGTGCCAGCAGCGTAGAAGTGGGGACAGGGTCAGATACGCAGTATTTT. Encoded protein: CASSVEVGTGSDTQYF.

This chain connects TRBV28 to TRBJ1-1; weak D call: TRBD1 (5 bases). Trimming shortened V by 4 bases and J by 2 bases, and 8 bases separated the two germline ends. Per the germline V gene, CDR1 is MDHEN and CDR2 is SYDVKM. The CDR3 is 13 residues long. The CDR3 loop reads CASSWQGNTEAFF. DNA of the CDR3: TGTGCCAGCAGTTGGCAGGGAAACACTGAAGCTTTCTTT.

Points on this clone: An end of the junction does not agree with germline; a read error may underlie this. The rearrangement links TRBV7-9 to TRBJ2-5; D might be TRBD2 (7 bases). The CDR3 runs to 17 residues. CDR1 is SEHNR, CDR2 FQNEAQ, per germline (reference sequence). The CDR3 nucleotides are TGTTCCAGCAGCTTAAGAGGGGGGGGCGGCAACCAAGAGACCCAGTACTTC. It specifies CSSSLRGGGGNQETQYF.

This clone was counted between two and nine times. V gene TRBV6-1 combines with J gene TRBJ1-1, with D possibly being TRBD1 (5 bases). V lost 2 bases to trimming and J lost 0 bases, with 7 bases between them. Germline assignment: CDR1 MNHNS and CDR2 SASEGT. The CDR3 extends over 14 amino acids. CDR3 in amino acids: CASSEYRLNTEAFF. CDR3 sequence (DNA): TGTGCCAGCAGTGAATACAGGTTGAACACTGAAGCTTTCTTT.

The chain joins TRBV30 to TRBJ1-6; TRBD1 matches 8 bases. Germline CDR1 GTSNPN, CDR2 SVGIG (reference sequence). The junction had 14 bases not matched to a gene; V was cut back by 0 bases and J by 10 bases. This CDR3 comprises 17 residues. In nucleotides, the CDR3 is TGTGCCTGGAGTGTAGGTTTCCCGGACAGGGATCGGTCACCCCTCCACTTT. It specifies CAWSVGFPDRDRSPLHF.

This chain connects TRBV30 to TRBJ2-1, with 10 bases matching TRBD2. Germline CDR1 and CDR2: GTSNPN and SVGIG (reference sequence). This CDR3 contains 15 residues. After removal of 4 bases from V and 8 bases from J, the junction contained 11 bases not matched to a gene. The CDR3 sequence is CAWTSPSGRLHEQFF. Written as DNA, the CDR3 is TGTGCCTGGACCTCCCCTAGCGGGAGACTACATGAGCAGTTCTTC. The full variable domain, completed using reference TRBV30 and TRBJ2-1, is SQTIHQWPATLVQPVGSPLSLECTVEGTSNPNLYWYRQAAGRGLQLLFYSVGIGQISSEVPQNLSASRPQDRQFILSSKKLLLSDSGFYLCAWTSPSGRLHEQFFGPGTRLTVL.

The chain is built from TRBV7-2 and TRBJ2-3; D is uncertain. The V gene lost 5 bases and the J gene lost 2 bases, with 5 bases spanning the gap. Germline V lookup: CDR1 SGHTA, CDR2 FQGNSA. This CDR3 contains 12 residues. CDR3 amino acids: CASSLYTDTQYF. In nucleotides, the CDR3 is TGTGCCAGCAGCCTCTACACAGATACGCAGTATTTT.

This clone was found once. Written as DNA, the CDR3 is TGTGCCAGCAGCGTAGTAGCGGGAGATGTCACCGGGGAGCTGTTTTTT. Its protein product is CASSVVAGDVTGELFF. This sequence joins TRBV9 and TRBJ2-2; 9 bases align to TRBD2. The V gene end was trimmed by 0 bases and the J gene end by 4 bases; junction bases not matched to a gene: 4. The CDR3 runs to 16 residues. Germline V gene sequence: CDR1 SGDLS, CDR2 YYNGEE.